Each of the 24 T cell receptor beta chains below was sequenced from the same sample in a study of CD8+ T cells in alopecia areata. Sequencing used cDNA as its template, made by extracting RNA and reverse transcribing it. Sequencing used immunoSEQ multiplex PCR; TCRdb keeps in-frame clones, though not all of them. The sample carries a few hundred thousand clones, roughly two fifths recorded once. This sample's treatment: oral pan-JAK inhibitor, 5-10 mg twice daily. The sample in question was CD4+ T cells sorted from blood, obtained at approximately week 30, from a patient treated with tofacitinib. The receptors stem from a human donor with alopecia areata.

CDR3: CATSSDPDYGYTF. The CDR3 DNA is TGTGCCACCAGCAGTGACCCGGACTATGGCTACACCTTC. J is TRBJ1-2 and V is TRBV15; D is undetermined. The CDR3 is 13 amino acids. Per the germline V gene, CDR1 is LNHNV and CDR2 is YYDKDF (reference sequence). Trimming stripped 3 bases from V and 3 bases from J, with 8 bases between.

This sequence joins TRBV29-1 and TRBJ2-2; 7 bases match TRBD1. This CDR3 is built from 13 residues. Germline values: CDR1 SQVTM, CDR2 ANQGSEA. With V trimmed by 2 bases and J by 7 bases, 4 bases remained unmatched. The CDR3 loop reads CSVERQGHGELFF. The CDR3 nucleotides read TGCAGCGTTGAAAGACAGGGCCACGGGGAGCTGTTTTTT.

This clone was seen only a few times. The same CDR3 can be traced to other DNA sequences in this sample. V and J are TRBV30 and TRBJ1-4; D ambiguous. The CDR3 is made up of 13 amino acids. CDR1 is GTSNPN, CDR2 SVGIG, per germline (reference sequence). V shed 0 bases and J shed 5 bases, with 7 bases lying between them. The CDR3 region has the DNA TGTGCCTGGAGTGTACGGGAGAATGAAAAACTGTTTTTT. The encoded protein is CAWSVRENEKLFF. Full variable domain (missing parts from reference TRBV30 and TRBJ1-4): SQTIHQWPATLVQPVGSPLSLECTVEGTSNPNLYWYRQAAGRGLQLLFYSVGIGQISSEVPQNLSASRPQDRQFILSSKKLLLSDSGFYLCAWSVRENEKLFFGSGTQLSVL.

This clone has just a few counts. The chain joins TRBV2 to TRBJ1-2; 9 bases match TRBD1. There are 15 residues in the CDR3. The germline CDR1 and CDR2 sequences are SNHLY and FYNNEI. The trim removed 0 bases at V and 5 bases at J, leaving 4 bases unmatched. The DNA for the CDR3 is TGTGCCAGCAGTGAAGCCACAGGGGGCCGATATGGCTACACCTTC. Residues: CASSEATGGRYGYTF.

This clone showed up just a few times. The gene calls are TRBV2 and TRBJ1-1; TRBD1 is a possible D gene (5 bases). The germline CDR1 and CDR2 sequences are SNHLY and FYNNEI. There are 15 residues in the CDR3. V was cut by 4 bases and J by 1 base, with 13 bases left in between. The DNA for the CDR3 is TGTGCCAGCAGTGCCCGGAGGGGATGGAACACTGAAGCTTTCTTT. As protein: CASSARRGWNTEAFF.

The chain is built from TRBV6-1 and TRBJ1-6; D is uncertain. Per germline, CDR1 MNHNS and CDR2 SASEGT. Trimming stripped 3 bases from V and 0 bases from J, with 3 bases between. This CDR3 is 14 amino acids long. The CDR3 sequence is CASSEHSYNSPLHF. CDR3 nucleotides: TGTGCCAGCAGTGAGCACTCCTATAATTCACCCCTCCACTTT.

The chain has TRBV19 and TRBJ2-7, with D perhaps matching TRBD1 or TRBD2 (5 bases each). CDR1 and CDR2 from the germline V gene are LNHDA and SQIVND (reference sequence). The CDR3 consists of 15 residues. Between the trimmed V and J ends, which lost 6 bases and 5 bases, there was a span of 20 bases. CDR3 region: CASRTGRGFGDEQYF. The CDR3 region has the DNA TGTGCCAGTAGAACAGGACGGGGCTTTGGCGACGAGCAGTACTTC.

The chain employs TRBV9 and TRBJ2-1; D remains unclear. CDR1 SGDLS and CDR2 YYNGEE come from the germline V gene. This CDR3 is built from 15 residues. V gave up 0 bases and J gave up 5 bases, with 12 bases separating them. The CDR3 DNA reads TGTGCCAGCAGCGTAGTGCAAGGGCACAACAATGAGCAGTTCTTC. As protein: CASSVVQGHNNEQFF.

The J gene is TRBJ1-1, the V gene TRBV6-1; D is unclear. CDR1 and CDR2 from the germline V gene are MNHNS and SASEGT. This CDR3 region has 14 residues. Trimming removed 9 bases at V and 3 bases at J, with 17 bases between. The CDR3 DNA sequence: TGTGCCAGTACGCATGGTGATCGGGACACTGAAGCTTTCTTT. Amino acid sequence: CASTHGDRDTEAFF.

The sample holds a few counts of this clone. V and J are TRBV7-9 and TRBJ2-3, with D possibly matching TRBD2 (6 bases). The V gene lost 4 bases and the J gene lost 4 bases, with 21 bases spanning the gap. The CDR3 is 17 residues long. Germline CDR1 SEHNR, CDR2 FQNEAQ (reference sequence). In nucleotides, the CDR3 is TGTGCCAGCAGCTCACCTGGGGGACTTGTACCCCCAGATACGCAGTATTTT. It codes for CASSSPGGLVPPDTQYF.

The gene calls are TRBV7-3 and TRBJ2-3, with 8 bases lining up with TRBD2. CDR3 length equals 15 residues. In germline, CDR1 is SGHTA, CDR2 FQGTGA. After removal of 2 bases from V and 6 bases from J, the junction contained 7 bases not matched to a gene. DNA of the CDR3: TGTGCCAGCAGCTTAGACGGAGCGGGGGCTGATACGCAGTATTTT. This encodes CASSLDGAGADTQYF.

This clone has just a few counts. V is TRBV5-1 and J is TRBJ2-3; 7 nucleotides line up with TRBD2. CDR3 length: 14 residues. After removal of 7 bases from V and 6 bases from J, the junction contained 11 bases not matched to a gene. CDR1 and CDR2 from the germline V gene are SGHRS and YFSETQ. The CDR3 loop reads CASGLGGGPDTQYF. For the CDR3, the DNA is TGCGCCAGCGGCCTGGGGGGAGGGCCTGATACGCAGTATTTT.

This clone showed up just a few times. The CDR3 DNA sequence: TGTGCCAGCATGACAGGGGGCCCGAACACTGAAGCTTTCTTT. This sequence encodes CASMTGGPNTEAFF. The chain has TRBV18 and TRBJ1-1, with 10 positions matching TRBD1. V shed 8 bases and J 1 base; nucleotides not matched to a gene: 4. CDR1 and CDR2 (germline): KGHSH, LQKENI. There are 14 residues in the CDR3.

The V and J genes are TRBV29-1 and TRBJ1-2; 7 nucleotides match TRBD1. The CDR3 contains 14 residues. Germline lookup yields CDR1 SQVTM and CDR2 ANQGSEA. V was clipped by 4 bases and J by 4 bases; unmatched bases: 9. CDR3 loop: CSVGPLTGAYGYTF. The CDR3 DNA reads as TGCAGCGTTGGGCCCCTTACAGGGGCCTATGGCTACACCTTC.

This chain links TRBV6-1 with TRBJ2-7, with D possibly matching TRBD2 (6 bases). Deletions cut 7 bases from V and 2 bases from J, with 15 bases between. The germline gives CDR1 MNHNS, CDR2 SASEGT. This CDR3 region has 14 residues. The DNA for the CDR3 is TGTGCCAGCACTCCAGGGAGGCCGCCCTACGAGCAGTACTTC. This translates into CASTPGRPPYEQYF.

This clone turned up a few times. J is TRBJ2-3 and V is TRBV29-1, with TRBD2 as a possible D gene (6 bases). CDR1 and CDR2 from the germline V gene are SQVTM and ANQGSEA. There are 11 residues in the CDR3. The V gene lost 7 bases and the J gene lost 7 bases, with 12 bases spanning the gap. CDR3 sequence: CSGGGTHTQYF. The CDR3 coding sequence is TGCAGCGGGGGCGGGACGCATACGCAGTATTTT.

This clone was seen a handful of times. The chain uses TRBV23-1 and TRBJ1-5; D is unclear. TRBV23-1 is identified as an open reading frame with a role that is uncertain. V lost 7 bases, J lost 0 bases, and 22 bases lay in between. This CDR3 contains 18 residues. CDR3: CASNEEKESKNSNQPQHF. For the CDR3, the DNA is TGCGCCAGCAACGAAGAAAAAGAATCAAAGAATAGCAATCAGCCCCAGCATTTT.

The chain uses TRBV5-1 and TRBJ2-1, with 10 nucleotides matching TRBD2. Germline V gene lookup returns CDR1 SGHRS and CDR2 YFSETQ. Trimming at V came to 1 base and at J to 6 bases, leaving 10 bases not matched to a gene. This CDR3 has 17 residues. This CDR3 is CASSLWFAASGSNEQFF. DNA of the CDR3: TGCGCCAGCAGCTTGTGGTTCGCTGCTAGCGGGAGCAATGAGCAGTTCTTC. Drawing the rest from reference TRBV5-1 and TRBJ2-1, the complete variable domain is KAGVTQTPRYLIKTRGQQVTLSCSPISGHRSVSWYQQTPGQGLQFLFEYFSETQRNKGNFPGRFSGRQFSNSRSEMNVSTLELGDSALYLCASSLWFAASGSNEQFFGPGTRLTVL.

The chain combines TRBV4-1 with TRBJ1-1; unclear D gene. The CDR3 runs to 18 residues. Looked up from germline, CDR1 is MGHRA and CDR2 is YSYEKL. Deletions cut 4 bases from V and 0 bases from J, with 21 bases between. CDR3 in amino acids: CASSRGLPPTFMNTEAFF. The CDR3 DNA reads TGCGCCAGCAGCCGAGGCCTTCCCCCGACCTTTATGAACACTGAAGCTTTCTTT.

On this clone: In the same sample, other DNA sequences code for this CDR3. The chain uses TRBV29-1 and TRBJ1-1, with D unclear. The germline V and J ends were trimmed by 7 bases and 0 bases, with 9 bases remaining between them. The CDR3 extends over 12 amino acids. Germline CDR1 is SQVTM and CDR2 is ANQGSEA. The CDR3 region is CSAGGMNTEAFF. CDR3 DNA sequence: TGCAGCGCGGGCGGAATGAACACTGAAGCTTTCTTT.

The chain recombines TRBV29-1 with TRBJ1-1; TRBD1 is a possible D gene (5 bases). The V and J ends lost 4 bases and 11 bases respectively, with 17 bases between them. Germline assignment: CDR1 SQVTM and CDR2 ANQGSEA. This CDR3 has 12 residues. The CDR3 here is CSVVKGDREAFF. The DNA for the CDR3 is TGCAGCGTTGTCAAAGGGGACCGGGAGGCTTTCTTT.

This sequence joins TRBV10-3 and TRBJ1-2; 9 nucleotides match TRBD1. The CDR3 is 15 residues long. The germline V gene has CDR1 ENHRY and CDR2 SYGVKD. J lost 0 bases, V lost 8 bases, and 7 bases had no gene match. The DNA of the CDR3 is TGTGCCATCGGTCAACAGGGGGCGGCTAACTATGGCTACACCTTC. Translating it yields CAIGQQGAANYGYTF.

This chain uses TRBV25-1 with TRBJ2-4; a possible D gene is TRBD2 (7 bases). The CDR3 is 15 amino acids. Germline V gene data show CDR1 as MGHDK and CDR2 as SYGVNS. The V and J ends lost 1 base and 5 bases respectively, with 12 bases between them. DNA for the CDR3: TGTGCCAGCAGTGAATGGGGGGGCGCAGAAAACATTCAGTACTTC. Residues: CASSEWGGAENIQYF.

CDR3 sequence reads: CASRSPGQAYEQYF. CDR3 DNA: TGCGCCAGCAGGTCTCCGGGACAGGCCTACGAGCAGTACTTC. This sequence joins TRBV5-1 and TRBJ2-7; 8 nucleotides align to TRBD1. Germline V gives CDR1 SGHRS, CDR2 YFSETQ. After removal of 5 bases from V and 2 bases from J, the junction contained 6 bases not matched to a gene. This CDR3 has 14 amino acids.